Below, 21 T cell receptor beta chains from the same sample are listed, as sequenced in a study of glioma-infiltrating T cells. Using RNA template, CDR3s of TCR alpha and beta were amplified with iRepertoire arm-PCR. TCRdb independently ran MiXCR on the multiplex PCR reads; one entry per CDR3 protein. The sample yields approximately 110,000 distinct CDR3 sequences, approximately 23% seen once. Sequenced material: glioma tissue, nonneoplastic brain tissue, or PBMCs (not recorded which). Receptors were obtained from a human donor with low-grade glioma or glioblastoma, undergoing nonglioma brain surgery, or in good health (not recorded which).

This clonotype came up a few times. The chain has TRBV29-1 and TRBJ2-3; 7 nucleotides align to TRBD2. The germline CDR1 and CDR2 sequences are SQVTM and ANQGSEA. The CDR3 covers 12 residues. V shed 4 bases and J 8 bases; nucleotides not matched to a gene: 6. The DNA of the CDR3 is TGCAGCGTTGGACGGTGGGAGGGTACGCAGTATTTT. Protein sequence: CSVGRWEGTQYF.

The chain's CDR3 is CASIWGSDLSYEQYF. Written as DNA, the CDR3 is TGTGCCAGCATCTGGGGGTCAGACCTCTCCTACGAGCAGTACTTC. J is TRBJ2-7 and V is TRBV11-1; TRBD1 or TRBD2 may be the D gene (5 bases each). The germline V gene has CDR1 SGHAT and CDR2 FQDESV (reference sequence). This CDR3 is built from 15 residues. Trimming stripped 7 bases from V and 0 bases from J, with 16 bases between.

With respect to this clonotype: Just one base apart from a much larger clone, this may be a read error. This chain links TRBV3-1 with TRBJ1-2; D perhaps matches TRBD1 (5 bases). The CDR3 is 18 amino acids. The germline gives CDR1 LGHDT, CDR2 YNNKEL (reference sequence). CDR3 residues: CASRQVGQGPSYDYGYTF. CDR3 DNA: TGTGCCAGCAGACAAGTGGGTCAGGGCCCCTCCTATGACTATGGCTACACCTTC.

This clonotype has ten or more counts. The rearrangement links TRBV20-1 to TRBJ2-7, with no clear D. Germline-derived CDR1 and CDR2 are DFQATT and SNEGSKA (reference sequence). Trimming removed 0 bases from V and 0 bases from J, with 12 bases in between. The CDR3 consists of 15 residues. CDR3 sequence: CSARDRVESSYEQYF. The CDR3 DNA follows: TGCAGTGCTAGAGATCGGGTGGAAAGCTCCTACGAGCAGTACTTC.

The J gene is TRBJ1-2, the V gene TRBV29-1; D uncertain. The V gene's germline CDR1 is SQVTM and CDR2 ANQGSEA. Trimming shortened V by 7 bases and J by 4 bases, and 16 bases separated the two germline ends. The CDR3 loop spans 13 amino acids. The CDR3 protein is CSATGVALYGYTF. CDR3 nucleotide sequence: TGCAGCGCGACGGGCGTTGCACTCTATGGCTACACCTTC.

The rearrangement links TRBV3-1 to TRBJ1-3; D not resolved. Germline lookup yields CDR1 LGHDT and CDR2 YNNKEL (reference sequence). CDR3 length equals 11 residues. V was shortened by 1 base and J by 11 bases, with 6 bases between the two germline ends. The CDR3 bases are TGTGCCAGCAGCCAAGGTGTTCCCATATATTTT. It specifies CASSQGVPIYF.

Comments on this clonotype: A much larger clonotype is one base distant, so this may be a read error. This chain links TRBV20-1 with TRBJ2-1; D may be TRBD1 (7 bases). CDR1 is DFQATT and CDR2 is SNEGSKA in the germline V gene (reference sequence). The CDR3 runs 14 residues. This chain's CDR3 is CSARGAQGGNGQFF. The CDR3 nucleotides are TGCAGTGCTAGAGGGGCCCAGGGGGGCAATGGGCAGTTCTTC.

There are many counts of this clonotype. This chain connects TRBV7-8 to TRBJ2-3, with 8 bases lining up with TRBD2. The CDR3 consists of 15 residues. In germline, CDR1 is SGHVS, CDR2 FQNEAQ. Unmatched junction bases numbered 4, after V lost 3 bases and J lost 2 bases. CDR3 DNA: TGTGCCAGCAGCTTGAAACTAGCGGACACAGATACGCAGTATTTT. Translated, it gives CASSLKLADTDTQYF.

The chain carries TRBV6-2 or TRBV6-3 and TRBJ2-1; perhaps TRBD2 as D (6 bases). Trimming stripped 11 bases from V and 15 bases from J, with 35 bases between. Germline assignment: CDR1 MNHEY and CDR2 SVGEGT. The CDR3 sequence is 16 residues long. The CDR3 here is CARRSSAGRSSPAPFF. CDR3 sequence (DNA): TGTGCCCGCCGTTCCTCTGCGGGGCGCTCCTCCCCTGCGCCGTTCTTC.

Remarks on this clonotype: A much larger clone differs from this one at a single base, so this may be a read error. This chain uses TRBV7-2 with TRBJ2-5; D gene uncertain. Germline CDR1 and CDR2: SGHTA and FQGNSA. The CDR3 spans 13 residues. CDR3 coding DNA: TGTGCCAGCAGCTTGGCCAGGCGCGAGACCAAGTACTTC. Its protein product is CASSLARRETKYF.

There are many counts of this clonotype. The chain carries TRBV29-1 and TRBJ2-1, with D possibly TRBD1 on 5 matching bases. The CDR3 runs to 15 residues. Trimming left V 3 bases short and J 7 bases short, with 19 bases between. Germline CDR1 reads SQVTM; CDR2 reads ANQGSEA. CDR3 sequence (DNA): TGCAGCGTTGAGGAAGGGAAGGGGCACGATAATGAGCAGTTCTTC. It specifies CSVEEGKGHDNEQFF.

This clonotype was seen repeatedly, ten times or more. The V and J genes are TRBV6-1 and TRBJ2-3, with 9 positions matching TRBD2. The length of the CDR3 is 16 residues. Germline V gene data show CDR1 as MNHNS and CDR2 as SASEGT. V shed 5 bases and J 0 bases; nucleotides not matched to a gene: 6. CDR3 nucleotides: TGTGCCAGCAGTCCACAGACTAGCGGCAGCACAGATACGCAGTATTTT. It encodes CASSPQTSGSTDTQYF.

This clonotype has at least ten counts. The chain has TRBV3-1 and TRBJ1-2; no clear D gene. This CDR3 region has 15 residues. V was trimmed by 4 bases and J by 6 bases, leaving 18 bases between them. Per the germline V gene, CDR1 is LGHDT and CDR2 is YNNKEL (reference sequence). The CDR3 DNA reads as TGTGCCAGCAGCCCCACGAGGACCTCGCGAGATGGCTACACCTTC. As protein: CASSPTRTSRDGYTF.

This clonotype was observed a few times. The chain is built from TRBV11-2 and TRBJ2-5, with D uncertain. The V end was cut by 5 bases, the J end by 5 bases, with 15 bases between. This CDR3 is 14 amino acids long. CDR1 is SGHAT and CDR2 is FQNNGV in the germline V gene. CDR3 amino acids: CASSQDPFAETQYF. The CDR3 DNA is TGTGCCAGCAGCCAGGACCCGTTTGCGGAGACCCAGTACTTC. The variable domain in full, completed from reference TRBV11-2 and TRBJ2-5, reads EAGVAQSPRYKIIEKRQSVAFWCNPISGHATLYWYQQILGQGPKLLIQFQNNGVVDDSQLPKDRFSAERLKGVDSTLKIQPAKLEDSAVYLCASSQDPFAETQYFGPGTRLLVL.

This clonotype was seen at least ten times. This chain joins TRBV6-1 and TRBJ2-1, with TRBD2 identical over 12 bases. With V trimmed by 5 bases and J by 6 bases, 8 bases remained unmatched. This CDR3 contains 16 residues. Germline V lookup: CDR1 MNHNS, CDR2 SASEGT. The CDR3 bases are TGTGCCAGCAGTCCCCGACTAGCGGGAGTCGGCAATGAGCAGTTCTTC. It codes for CASSPRLAGVGNEQFF.

This clonotype came up a few times. This chain uses TRBV3-1 with TRBJ2-1; 8 nucleotides match TRBD2. The CDR3 covers 15 residues. From germline, CDR1 is LGHDT and CDR2 YNNKEL (reference sequence). Trimming cost V 5 bases and J 6 bases; bases outside gene matches: 9. This CDR3 reads CASSLTSESSNEQFF. In DNA, the CDR3 is TGTGCCAGCAGCTTGACTAGCGAGTCGAGCAATGAGCAGTTCTTC.

Comments on this clonotype: Sequence at one end of the junction differs from germline and may be a read error. V usage is TRBV7-2 and J usage is TRBJ2-1, with D uncertain. The germline gives CDR1 SGHTA, CDR2 FQGNSA. This CDR3 region has 18 residues. CDR3: CASSLSFSGIVSYNDQFF. In DNA, the CDR3 is TGTGCCAGCAGCTTATCATTCAGTGGGATTGTGTCCTACAATGATCAGTTCTTC.

A word on this clonotype: This may be a read error, as it is one base from a much larger clone. CDR3 DNA sequence: TGTGCCAGCAGCTTAAACAGAGTGACCTACGAGCAGTACTTC. It yields the protein CASSLNRVTYEQYF. The V gene is TRBV7-2, the J gene TRBJ2-7; D is undetermined. Germline CDR1 SGHTA, CDR2 FQGNSA. V gave up 2 bases and J gave up 2 bases, with 10 bases separating them. The CDR3 length is 14 residues.

Turning to this clonotype: The CDR3 end shows no conserved phenylalanine or tryptophan, and so a read error is likely. V gene TRBV30 combines with J gene TRBJ2-7; D perhaps matches TRBD2 (6 bases). Looked up from germline, CDR1 is GTSNPN and CDR2 is SVGIG (reference sequence). With 3 bases removed from V and 1 base from J, the gap between germline ends came to 7 bases. This CDR3 has 12 amino acids. The CDR3 DNA is TGTGCCTGGAGGGACTATTCCTACGAGCAGTACTTA. It encodes CAWRDYSYEQYL.

The table lists this clonotype with many counts. The chain employs TRBV7-2 and TRBJ2-7; 14 bases match TRBD2. This CDR3 region has 17 residues. Germline loops: CDR1 SGHTA, CDR2 FQGNSA. V trimming: 5 bases; J trimming: 5 bases; junction bases outside the gene matches: 11. The CDR3 sequence: CASSRMPPGLAGDEQYF. CDR3 coding DNA: TGTGCCAGCAGCCGCATGCCCCCGGGACTAGCGGGAGACGAGCAGTACTTC.

The J gene is TRBJ1-1, the V gene TRBV5-1; 7 nucleotides match TRBD1. Germline V CDR1 and CDR2: SGHRS, YFSETQ. The CDR3 spans 15 residues. The ends lost 3 bases at V and 4 bases at J; junction bases unmatched: 9. The CDR3 region is CASSSTGAGVTEAFF. CDR3 DNA sequence: TGCGCCAGCAGCTCAACAGGGGCCGGGGTCACTGAAGCTTTCTTT.